This paragraph covers one TCR beta chain sequence. This sample stems from a study of shared clonotypes between healthy human individuals. V trimming: 6 bases; J trimming: 7 bases; junction bases outside the gene matches: 9. The CDR3 spans 14 residues. CDR1 and CDR2 (germline): MNHEY, SMNVEV (reference sequence). Sequencing on ten immunoSEQ deep assay plates was performed for unsorted PBMC DNA. Sequencing was performed with immunoSEQ multiplex PCR; in TCRdb, only in-frame clones are kept and a portion is missing. Of 450,000 to 500,000 clones listed, about 72% are singletons. None of the donors, who were healthy HIV-negative adults, had recently had acute infections or vaccinations.

V gene TRBV27 combines with J gene TRBJ2-4; 7 bases match TRBD1. The source is a woman in her thirties or forties in good health. Some clones in this sample may be carry-over from other donors' samples. The material sequenced was PBMCs. CDR3 in amino acids: CASRPLGQDNIQYF. CDR3 coding DNA: TGTGCCAGCAGGCCCCTCGGACAGGACAACATTCAGTACTTC.